The subject of this entry is one T cell receptor (beta chain). Its cognate antigen is unknown. These data come from a study of T cells after yellow fever vaccination. The CDR3 loop spans 17 amino acids. Trimming at V came to 7 bases and at J to 0 bases, leaving 11 bases not matched to a gene. Germline-derived CDR1 and CDR2 are MNHNS and SASEGT. TCRdb independently ran MiXCR on the 5' RACE reads; one entry per CDR3 protein. The table shows roughly 500,000 distinct CDR3 sequences, with over 15% occurring only once. General study results and limits: It was the secondary response that reached its peak faster, day 5 versus 15, but it was weaker. Shared CD4/CD8 clonotypes were a small share, likely from convergent recombination. Detected again after the booster were most primary-vaccination clones, at almost 97% CD4 and approximately 87% CD8. Abundant contaminating clonotypes from the bulk population could appear in FACS-sorted repertoires.

This chain links TRBV6-1 with TRBJ2-3; 9 positions agree with TRBD2. This clonotype was obtained from a man aged 25-45 years who received the YFV17D yellow fever vaccine. Specimen: PBMCs, collected 15 days after the yellow fever booster vaccination. The CDR3 coding sequence is TGTGCCAGCAACGAGTGGGGACTAGCCCGAAGCACAGATACGCAGTATTTT. Protein sequence: CASNEWGLARSTDTQYF.